These 2 T cell receptor beta chains share one sample of origin, sequenced in a study of blood T cell repertoires in COVID-19. Repertoires were generated with immunoSEQ multiplex PCR, while TCRdb's copy carries only in-frame clones and drops some. The sample consists of around 160,000 clones, approximately 80% of them appearing once. Sequencing was performed on PBMCs or T cells enriched from blood (not recorded which). These receptors all come from a woman aged 55-69 years who had recovered from COVID-19.

V is TRBV5-4 and J is TRBJ2-5, with 7 nucleotides matching TRBD1. V was clipped by 4 bases and J by 4 bases; unmatched bases: 10. Germline values: CDR1 SGHNT, CDR2 YYREEE (reference sequence). The CDR3 consists of 15 residues. The CDR3 DNA is TGTGCCAGCAGCCCCGACAGGGTTCTGGCAGAGACCCAGTACTTC. Amino acids: CASSPDRVLAETQYF.

This clone was seen only once. The rearrangement joins TRBV11-2 to TRBJ2-5; 13 bases align to TRBD2. The CDR3 spans 16 residues. V lost 5 bases and J lost 2; bases outside the gene matches: 5. Per germline, CDR1 SGHAT and CDR2 FQNNGV. In DNA form, the CDR3 reads TGTGCCAGCAGCCTAGGACTAGCGGGGGCACAAGAGACCCAGTACTTC. It is translated as CASSLGLAGAQETQYF.